A single sample gave rise to the 28 T cell receptor beta chains below, sequenced in a study of blood T cell repertoires in COVID-19. The protocol was immunoSEQ multiplex PCR, while the TCRdb copy is restricted to in-frame clones and leaves out a portion. The sample carries 130,000 or so clones, around 90% recorded once. The material sequenced was peripheral blood. These receptors came from a woman aged 55-69 years with acute or convalescent COVID-19.

This clone occurred once. The CDR3, as DNA: TGTGCCAGCAGCCAAGATCCAGGGGGCGTGAGTGGCTACACCTTC. It yields the protein CASSQDPGGVSGYTF. The genes are TRBV14 and TRBJ1-2; 8 bases agree with TRBD1. The V gene end was trimmed by 0 bases and the J gene end by 7 bases; junction bases not matched to a gene: 7. Per the germline V gene, CDR1 is SGHDN and CDR2 is FVKESK. This CDR3 spans 15 amino acids.

V and J are TRBV2 and TRBJ1-5; D gene unclear. This CDR3 has 13 amino acids. Germline V CDR1 and CDR2: SNHLY, FYNNEI. Trimming stripped 7 bases from V and 6 bases from J, with 13 bases between. In nucleotides, the CDR3 is TGTGCCAGCACCTCGGACTCCACTCAGCCCCAGCATTTT. As protein: CASTSDSTQPQHF.

This chain connects TRBV4-1 to TRBJ1-1; D may be TRBD1 (6 bases). The CDR3 length is 15 residues. Germline V gives CDR1 MGHRA, CDR2 YSYEKL. Trimming cost V 2 bases and J 1 base, with 11 bases left between them. The CDR3 spells CASSQPTQGNTEAFF. Written as DNA, the CDR3 is TGCGCCAGCAGCCAACCCACACAGGGGAACACTGAAGCTTTCTTT.

J is TRBJ2-5 and V is TRBV7-3; the match to TRBD2 covers 7 bases. Germline values: CDR1 SGHTA, CDR2 FQGTGA. There are 16 residues in the CDR3. V shed 5 bases and J 4 bases; nucleotides not matched to a gene: 13. In nucleotides, the CDR3 is TGTGCCAGCAGCGGAAGGGCACTAGCGATAAGAGAGACCCAGTACTTC. It codes for CASSGRALAIRETQYF.

The chain combines TRBV28 with TRBJ1-5; D not certain. The V gene's germline CDR1 is MDHEN and CDR2 SYDVKM. This CDR3 comprises 12 residues. V lost 2 bases and J 6 bases, leaving 5 bases between the germline ends. The DNA for the CDR3 is TGTGCCAGCAGTTTAGGGCTTCAGCCCCAGCATTTT. It yields the protein CASSLGLQPQHF.

The chain carries TRBV15 and TRBJ1-6; D gene uncertain. V was cut by 0 bases and J by 5 bases, with 8 bases left in between. Germline V gives CDR1 LNHNV, CDR2 YYDKDF (reference sequence). The CDR3 consists of 15 residues. The CDR3 region has the DNA TGTGCCACCAGCAGAGACCCACTTAATAATTCACCCCTCCACTTT. Its protein product is CATSRDPLNNSPLHF.

The chain links TRBV2 to TRBJ1-2; D gene ambiguous. The CDR3 totals 17 residues. The germline V gene encodes CDR1 SNHLY and CDR2 FYNNEI. V lost 7 bases, J lost 5 bases, and 26 bases lay in between. The CDR3 DNA sequence: TGTGCCAGCATACCAACTGTTGGTGGTTCAAGGAGGTATGGCTACACCTTC. Residues: CASIPTVGGSRRYGYTF.

The chain's CDR3 is CASRQQGRAFF. The CDR3 nucleotides read TGTGCCAGCCGGCAACAGGGCCGAGCTTTCTTT. The chain carries TRBV4-2 and TRBJ1-1; perhaps TRBD1 as D (6 bases). Looked up from germline, CDR1 is LGHNA and CDR2 is YNFKEQ. Trimming removed 8 bases from V and 10 bases from J, with 14 bases in between. There are 11 residues in the CDR3.

The J gene is TRBJ2-1, the V gene TRBV5-4; 8 bases are a match to TRBD2. CDR3 length equals 15 residues. CDR1 is SGHNT, CDR2 YYREEE, per germline (reference sequence). J lost 1 base, V lost 4 bases, and 4 bases had no gene match. CDR3 DNA: TGTGCCAGCAGCGCCGGGGGGGCTTCCTACAATGAGCAGTTCTTC. Protein sequence: CASSAGGASYNEQFF.

In this sample, this clone turned up once. The V call is TRBV9, the J call TRBJ2-5; D may be TRBD1 (5 bases). The germline V and J ends were trimmed by 4 bases and 5 bases, with 15 bases remaining between them. This CDR3 comprises 14 residues. Germline V gives CDR1 SGDLS, CDR2 YYNGEE. The CDR3 here is CASSPSGAVETQYF. The CDR3 DNA sequence: TGTGCCAGCAGCCCTTCTGGGGCTGTGGAGACCCAGTACTTC.

J is TRBJ2-1 and V is TRBV27; a weak D match, TRBD2 (6 bases). CDR1 MNHEY and CDR2 SMNVEV come from the germline V gene (reference sequence). The CDR3 totals 15 residues. V was shortened by 6 bases and J by 1 base, with 13 bases between the two germline ends. CDR3 residues: CASSRPAGSYNEQFF. The DNA for the CDR3 is TGTGCCAGCAGCCGACCGGCGGGGTCCTACAATGAGCAGTTCTTC.

The rearrangement links TRBV9 to TRBJ2-3; TRBD2 matches 7 bases. V shed 4 bases and J 0 bases; nucleotides not matched to a gene: 8. CDR3 size: 16 residues. The germline V gene encodes CDR1 SGDLS and CDR2 YYNGEE. This chain's CDR3 is CASSHPPAGSTDTQYF. For the CDR3, the DNA is TGTGCCAGCAGCCACCCCCCAGCGGGGAGCACAGATACGCAGTATTTT.

This chain joins TRBV6-5 and TRBJ2-2; D gene uncertain. With 6 bases removed from V and 5 bases from J, the gap between germline ends came to 10 bases. From germline, CDR1 is MNHEY and CDR2 SVGAGI. This CDR3 region has 13 residues. The CDR3 DNA is TGTGCCAGCAGCCTCACCCGGACCGGGGAGCTGTTTTTT. Residues: CASSLTRTGELFF.

The CDR3 spells CASSRQEDEQFF. In DNA form, the CDR3 reads TGTGCCAGCAGCAGACAGGAAGATGAGCAGTTCTTC. This chain uses TRBV7-2 with TRBJ2-1, with a weak D call TRBD1 (6 bases). This CDR3 is built from 12 residues. Germline V gene data show CDR1 as SGHTA and CDR2 as FQGNSA. Trimming cost V 5 bases and J 8 bases, with 10 bases left between them.

The CDR3 nucleotides read TGTGCCAGCACCCCCCGGGTTTTCAATGAGCAGTTCTTC. Translation: CASTPRVFNEQFF. The J gene is TRBJ2-1, the V gene TRBV12-3 or TRBV12-4; D remains ambiguous. The length of the CDR3 is 13 residues. V lost 7 bases to trimming and J lost 6 bases, with 13 bases between them.

V usage is TRBV5-1 and J usage is TRBJ1-1; 8 bases align to TRBD1. J lost 4 bases, V lost 4 bases, and 9 bases had no gene match. The length of the CDR3 is 15 residues. Looked up from germline, CDR1 is SGHRS and CDR2 is YFSETQ. The CDR3 region is CASSIQGGERTEAFF. Written as DNA, the CDR3 is TGCGCCAGCAGCATACAGGGGGGTGAACGCACTGAAGCTTTCTTT.

The gene calls are TRBV28 and TRBJ1-5, with unresolved D. V was shortened by 3 bases and J by 6 bases, with 15 bases between the two germline ends. The CDR3 runs to 15 residues. The V gene's germline CDR1 is MDHEN and CDR2 SYDVKM. CDR3 sequence (DNA): TGTGCCAGCAGTTTGGGGAGGTTAAGAGGTCAGCCCCAGCATTTT. It is translated as CASSLGRLRGQPQHF.

This chain connects TRBV24-1 to TRBJ1-2, with 7 bases that match TRBD1. CDR3 size: 16 residues. Looked up from germline, CDR1 is KGHDR and CDR2 is SFDVKD. V lost 3 bases, J lost 2 bases, and 8 bases stayed unmatched. The CDR3 region has the DNA TGTGCCACCAGTGATCCCCGGGACAGATCAAACTATGGCTACACCTTC. Protein: CATSDPRDRSNYGYTF.

V is TRBV18 and J is TRBJ2-3; D perhaps matches TRBD1 (7 bases). This CDR3 contains 16 residues. V was pared by 6 bases and J by 3 bases, with 19 bases between. Germline CDR1 and CDR2: KGHSH and LQKENI. CDR3 sequence (DNA): TGTGCCAGCTCGCAAAGACAGGGAGGAAGAACAGATACGCAGTATTTT. It translates to CASSQRQGGRTDTQYF.

The CDR3 here is CAISAGLRTDTQYF. The CDR3 DNA sequence: TGTGCCATTTCAGCGGGGCTCCGCACAGATACGCAGTATTTT. V usage is TRBV19 and J usage is TRBJ2-3; TRBD2 agrees at 7 bases. Germline lookup yields CDR1 LNHDA and CDR2 SQIVND (reference sequence). The CDR3 loop spans 14 amino acids. V trimming: 10 bases; J trimming: 1 base; junction bases outside the gene matches: 8.

V gene TRBV3-1 (or the pseudogene TRBV3-2) combines with J gene TRBJ1-3, with a weak D call TRBD1 (6 bases). Germline values: CDR1 LGHDT, CDR2 YNNKEL (reference sequence). The CDR3 runs to 15 residues. Trimming left V 4 bases short and J 3 bases short, with 13 bases between. The CDR3 DNA follows: TGTGCCAGCAGCCGGGCGACAGGCGATGGAAACACCATATATTTT. It specifies CASSRATGDGNTIYF.

The CDR3 nucleotides read TGTGCCAGCAGCTTCGGACAGGGGAATCTCCGTGGTGGCTACACCTTC. It translates to CASSFGQGNLRGGYTF. The V gene is TRBV7-8, the J gene TRBJ1-2, with 9 bases identical to TRBD1. There are 16 residues in the CDR3. CDR1 and CDR2 (germline): SGHVS, FQNEAQ. V was pared by 3 bases and J by 7 bases, with 12 bases of the junction left unmatched.

This sequence joins TRBV6-5 and TRBJ2-7; no clear D. The germline V gene encodes CDR1 MNHEY and CDR2 SVGAGI. CDR3 size: 14 residues. The V gene lost 2 bases and the J gene lost 2 bases, with 10 bases spanning the gap. The CDR3 DNA reads as TGTGCCAGCAGTTACGAGGCACTTCCCTACGAGCAGTACTTC. Translated, it gives CASSYEALPYEQYF.

The V gene is TRBV9, the J gene TRBJ2-5; 7 nucleotides align to TRBD1. The ends lost 4 bases at V and 5 bases at J; junction bases unmatched: 11. Germline V gene data show CDR1 as SGDLS and CDR2 as YYNGEE. This CDR3 comprises 15 residues. Written as DNA, the CDR3 is TGTGCCAGCAGCTCCAGAGGGGGCCTAGGGGAGACCCAGTACTTC. This gives the protein CASSSRGGLGETQYF.

V usage is TRBV5-5 and J usage is TRBJ1-3; 8 bases are a match to TRBD1. From germline, CDR1 is SGHKS and CDR2 YYEKEE (reference sequence). The CDR3 has 14 amino acids. V shed 3 bases, J shed 4 bases, and the junction held 3 bases outside the gene matches. DNA of the CDR3: TGTGCCAGCAGCTCAGGGGGCGCAGGAAACACCATATATTTT. This codes for CASSSGGAGNTIYF.

The V and J genes are TRBV2 and TRBJ2-2; D might be TRBD1 (6 bases). The V gene lost 6 bases and the J gene lost 0 bases, with 11 bases spanning the gap. Per germline, CDR1 SNHLY and CDR2 FYNNEI. This CDR3 has 15 amino acids. The CDR3 spells CASSREGANTGELFF. In nucleotides, the CDR3 is TGTGCCAGCAGCCGTGAGGGGGCGAACACCGGGGAGCTGTTTTTT.

The rearrangement links TRBV18 to TRBJ1-2, with 7 bases lining up with TRBD1. The CDR3 consists of 13 residues. Germline CDR1 KGHSH, CDR2 LQKENI. V shed 0 bases, J shed 5 bases, and the junction held 0 bases outside the gene matches. This CDR3 reads CASSPPTGYGYTF. The CDR3 nucleotides are TGTGCCAGCTCACCACCGACAGGGTATGGCTACACCTTC.

The rearrangement uses TRBV4-2 and TRBJ1-4, with TRBD1 identical over 7 bases. Trimming cost V 2 bases and J 5 bases; bases outside gene matches: 5. The germline CDR1 and CDR2 sequences are LGHNA and YNFKEQ. The CDR3 has 15 residues. CDR3 DNA: TGTGCCAGCAGCCAACGGGGACAGTCGAATGAAAAACTGTTTTTT. It translates to CASSQRGQSNEKLFF.